This is a list of T cell receptor beta chains from one sample in a study of vaccination and CD4 T cells after COVID-19. TCRdb re-derived calls from the PCR reads in MiXCR, one entry per CDR3 protein. The table has 4,200 or so distinct CDR3 sequences, under 70% seen once. Antigen specificity for these receptors is unknown. The sequencing input was CD4+ T cells from blood, cultured in vitro. The origin of the receptors is a human donor who had recovered from COVID-19. The CDR3 runs from the conserved cysteine through the conserved F or W. Fields, in order: J gene, CDR3 length, D gene, clone size, V gene, CDR3 protein, CDR3 DNA. A D gene is named only where the DNA matches it firmly. Size is omitted from some rows. Given values are once, few, many or a class for expanded clones.

>TRBJ1-2|12|.|.|TRBV5-4
CASSLETGGYTF
TGTGCCAGCAGCTTAGAGACGGGTGGCTACACCTTC
>TRBJ1-1|15|TRBD1|once|TRBV18
CASSPATGKNTEAFF
TGTGCCAGCTCACCAGCGACAGGGAAGAACACTGAAGCTTTCTTT
>TRBJ1-5|10|.|.|TRBV6-1
CASGDRPQHF
TGTGCCAGCGGGGATCGGCCCCAGCATTTT
>TRBJ1-2|14|.|.|TRBV20-1
CSARGADASYGYTF
TGCAGTGCTAGAGGGGCCGACGCGTCCTATGGCTACACCTTC
>TRBJ1-6|17|TRBD1|.|TRBV7-9
CASSLASTGDIGSPLHF
TGTGCCAGCAGCTTAGCTTCTACAGGGGATATAGGGTCACCCCTCCACTTT
>TRBJ2-1|15|TRBD2|.|TRBV6-1
CASRVSGTSGNEQFF
TGTGCCAGCAGGGTCTCCGGGACTAGCGGCAATGAGCAGTTCTTC
>TRBJ2-5|13|.|.|TRBV20-1
CSAPTGWEETQYF
TGCAGTGCCCCTACAGGGTGGGAAGAGACCCAGTACTTC
>TRBJ1-5|14|.|few|TRBV6-5
CASSSRQAWQPQHF
TGTGCCAGCAGTTCGCGACAGGCATGGCAGCCCCAGCATTTT
>TRBJ2-7|15|.|.|TRBV2
CASRWGEVGSYEQYF
TGTGCCAGCCGTTGGGGAGAGGTAGGCTCCTACGAGCAGTACTTC
>TRBJ1-5|16|.|.|TRBV15
CATSRERGDWGQPQHF
TGTGCCACCAGCAGGGAGAGGGGGGATTGGGGTCAGCCCCAGCATTTT
>TRBJ1-2|14|.|.|TRBV7-2
CASSFAGTQYGYTF
TGTGCCAGCAGCTTCGCCGGGACCCAATATGGCTACACCTTC
>TRBJ2-3|13|TRBD1|.|TRBV6-1
CASSRQGADTQYF
TGTGCCAGCAGTAGACAGGGGGCAGATACGCAGTATTTT
>TRBJ1-6|13|TRBD1|.|TRBV6-1
CAISRGANSPLHF
TGTGCCATAAGCAGGGGGGCGAATTCACCCCTCCACTTT
>TRBJ1-1|14|.|.|TRBV20-1
CSARPWTGDTEAFF
TGCAGTGCTAGACCCTGGACCGGGGACACTGAAGCTTTCTTT
>TRBJ1-5|13|.|.|TRBV19
CASSTAINQPQHF
TGTGCCAGTAGTACGGCCATTAATCAGCCCCAGCATTTT
>TRBJ2-5|16|.|.|TRBV20-1
CSARGGRGRTQETQYF
TGCAGTGCTAGAGGGGGAAGGGGACGGACCCAAGAGACCCAGTACTTC
>TRBJ2-7|14|TRBD1|.|TRBV6-5
CASSYSGQSYEQYF
TGTGCCAGCAGTTACTCGGGACAGTCCTACGAGCAGTACTTC
>TRBJ1-2|15|.|once|TRBV11-2
CASSTGILIGDGYTF
TGTGCCAGCAGTACAGGGATCCTGATAGGGGATGGCTACACCTTC
>TRBJ1-6|14|.|.|TRBV6-1
CASRGGSDNSPLHF
TGTGCCAGCAGGGGGGGCAGCGATAATTCACCCCTCCACTTT
>TRBJ1-2|13|.|large|TRBV10-3
CAISERDTYGYTF
TGTGCCATCAGTGAAAGGGACACCTATGGCTACACCTTC
>TRBJ1-2|15|TRBD1|.|TRBV27
CASSTSSGGSSGYTF
TGTGCCAGCAGCACCTCCTCAGGGGGGAGTAGTGGCTACACCTTC
>TRBJ2-7|15|TRBD1|.|TRBV20-1
CSAGTGTVGFGEQYF
TGCAGTGCGGGTACCGGGACAGTAGGGTTCGGCGAGCAGTACTTC
>TRBJ1-2|14|.|.|TRBV24-1
CATSDLRRGSGYTF
TGTGCCACCAGTGATTTACGCAGGGGTAGTGGCTACACCTTC
>TRBJ1-2|13|TRBD1|few|TRBV10-3
CASIDSQGDGYTF
TGTGCCAGCATTGACAGCCAGGGGGATGGCTACACCTTC
>TRBJ1-5|13|TRBD1|.|TRBV6-1
CASSATGNQPQHF
TGTGCCAGCAGTGCGACAGGGAATCAGCCCCAGCATTTT
>TRBJ1-6|16|TRBD1|.|TRBV3-1
CASRPQGSAYNSPLHF
TGTGCCAGCAGACCACAGGGGTCAGCCTATAATTCACCCCTCCACTTT
>TRBJ1-2|15|TRBD1|.|TRBV10-3
CAISDGGQGSYGYTF
TGTGCCATCAGTGACGGGGGACAGGGATCCTATGGCTACACCTTC
>TRBJ2-1|15|TRBD2|medium-sized|TRBV7-8
CASSLTGGGYNEQFF
TGTGCCAGCAGCTTAACGGGCGGGGGTTACAATGAGCAGTTCTTC
>TRBJ2-5|12|.|.|TRBV2
CASNQGGETQYF
TGTGCCAGCAATCAAGGCGGGGAGACCCAGTACTTC
>TRBJ1-1|13|.|.|TRBV30
CACQRGANTEAFF
TGTGCCTGCCAGAGGGGGGCGAACACTGAAGCTTTCTTT
>TRBJ1-1|14|.|few|TRBV6-1
CASSEVVGNTEAFF
TGTGCCAGCAGTGAAGTGGTGGGAAACACTGAAGCTTTCTTT
>TRBJ1-2|15|.|.|TRBV7-2
CASSLRTDVSYGYTF
TGTGCCAGCAGCTTAAGGACAGATGTATCGTACGGCTACACCTTC
>TRBJ1-5|14|TRBD1|.|TRBV20-1
CSARPTGGNQPQHF
TGCAGTGCTAGACCCACAGGGGGCAATCAGCCCCAGCATTTT
>TRBJ2-3|13|.|few|TRBV24-1
CATSVLGLDTQYF
TGTGCCACCAGTGTCCTGGGACTGGATACGCAGTATTTT
>TRBJ2-5|14|TRBD2|.|TRBV9
CASSAGTRGGTQYF
TGTGCCAGCAGCGCGGGGACTAGAGGGGGGACCCAGTACTTC
>TRBJ1-1|14|.|.|TRBV6-1
CASSELGGETEAFF
TGTGCCAGCAGTGAATTGGGGGGGGAGACTGAAGCTTTCTTT
>TRBJ1-2|14|.|.|TRBV27
CASSRDTLGYGYTF
TGTGCCAGCAGCAGAGACACGCTTGGCTATGGCTACACCTTC
>TRBJ1-5|13|.|.|TRBV6-5
CASSYKSGTTEHF
TGTGCCAGCAGTTACAAGTCGGGGACAACAGAGCATTTT
>TRBJ2-7|15|TRBD1|.|TRBV10-3
CAISRTGGGFYEQYF
TGTGCCATCAGTCGAACAGGGGGTGGTTTCTACGAGCAGTACTTC
>TRBJ1-1|14|TRBD1|.|TRBV2
CASRPQGGETEAFF
TGTGCCAGCAGACCACAGGGGGGGGAAACTGAAGCTTTCTTT
>TRBJ1-5|13|.|.|TRBV20-1
CSARGTVYQPQHF
TGCAGTGCTAGAGGGACAGTCTATCAGCCCCAGCATTTT
>TRBJ1-2|15|TRBD1|.|TRBV7-2
CASSQGAGGHYGYTF
TGTGCCAGCAGCCAAGGGGCAGGGGGCCACTATGGCTACACCTTC